Presented here are 21 T cell receptor beta chains from one specimen sequenced in a study of monozygotic twins with inflammatory bowel disease (dated by TCRdb to the late 2010s). Receptor libraries were prepared by 5' RACE. TCRdb lists the instrument as Illumina HiSeq 2500. Each CDR3 protein sequence appears as one entry after TCRdb reprocessed the reads, and no DNA is included. This specimen's table enumerates approximately 420,000 distinct CDR3 sequences. 2% to 2.5% of the sample comes from the top ten. Sequencing was performed on blood. Receptors were obtained from a human donor with ulcerative colitis or Crohn's disease, or a healthy co-twin of an affected twin (not recorded which).

The V and J genes are TRBV14 and TRBJ2-1; TCRdb selects TRBD2, and the lack of DNA leaves this call unchecked. CDR3 size: 17 residues. Germline V gives CDR1 SGHDN, CDR2 FVKESK. This chain's CDR3 is CASSLGFRTGLEDEQFF.

This chain joins TRBV5-6 and TRBJ2-1. Germline CDR1 and CDR2: SGHDT and YYEEEE. This CDR3 is built from 11 residues. This CDR3 is CASSNDNEQFF. The full variable domain, rest sourced from reference TRBV5-6 and TRBJ2-1, is DAGVTQSPTHLIKTRGQQVTLRCSPKSGHDTVSWYQQALGQGPQFIFQYYEEEERQRGNFPDRFSGHQFPNYSSELNVNALLLGDSALYLCASSNDNEQFFGPGTRLTVL.

CDR3 loop: CASREWTGGSYEQYF. J is TRBJ2-7 and V is TRBV7-2. Germline CDR1 is SGHTA and CDR2 is FQGNSA. This CDR3 is built from 15 residues.

The rearrangement joins TRBV7-6 to TRBJ1-1. Germline V gene lookup returns CDR1 SGHVS and CDR2 FNYEAQ. The CDR3 sequence is 14 residues long. The CDR3 reads CASSLRLFNTEAFF. Complete variable domain (other parts from reference TRBV7-6 and TRBJ1-1): GAGVSQSPRYKVTKRGQDVALRCDPISGHVSLYWYRQALGQGPEFLTYFNYEAQQDKSGLPNDRFSAERPEGSISTLTIQRTEQRDSAMYRCASSLRLFNTEAFFGQGTRLTVV.

The chain employs TRBV28 and TRBJ2-1; TCRdb selects TRBD1, and the lack of DNA leaves this call unchecked. Per germline, CDR1 MDHEN and CDR2 SYDVKM. The CDR3 extends over 13 amino acids. This chain's CDR3 is CASSPGAGDEQFF.

V is TRBV6-5 and J is TRBJ1-5; as DNA is missing, the TRBD1 call by TCRdb cannot be tested. CDR3 length equals 14 residues. Germline V gives CDR1 MNHEY, CDR2 SVGAGI. Here the CDR3 reads CASSSRDRNQPQHF.

The chain employs TRBV14 and TRBJ2-1. The CDR3 contains 16 residues. Germline V CDR1 and CDR2: SGHDN, FVKESK. The CDR3 loop is CASSQVWGGSYNEQFF.

V and J are TRBV20-1 and TRBJ2-4. Germline loops: CDR1 DFQATT, CDR2 SNEGSKA (reference sequence). CDR3 length: 13 residues. CDR3 loop: CSAPTLAKNIQYF.

The chain is built from TRBV7-8 and TRBJ2-7. Germline values: CDR1 SGHVS, CDR2 FQNEAQ. The CDR3 is made up of 13 amino acids. CDR3 protein: CASSTGPAYEQYF.

The J gene is TRBJ2-5, the V gene TRBV3-1. Germline CDR1 is LGHDT and CDR2 is YNNKEL (reference sequence). The CDR3 contains 14 residues. This chain's CDR3 is CASSQAYRQETQYF.

The chain uses TRBV29-1 and TRBJ2-1; checking the TCRdb D call of TRBD2 is not possible without DNA. Per the germline V gene, CDR1 is SQVTM and CDR2 is ANQGSEA. This CDR3 comprises 13 residues. CDR3 region: CSGVGGRGDEQFF.

The chain links TRBV5-6 to TRBJ2-7; TCRdb's D call of TRBD1 is untestable without DNA. CDR3 size: 13 residues. Germline V gene data show CDR1 as SGHDT and CDR2 as YYEEEE. The CDR3 loop reads CASSRDRVYEQYF.

The chain combines TRBV6-2 or TRBV6-3 with TRBJ1-4. Germline V gene sequence: CDR1 MNHEY, CDR2 SVGEGT. The CDR3 spans 18 residues. CDR3 in amino acids: CASSYSTLRRAGNEKLFF.

The V and J genes are TRBV10-3 and TRBJ1-1; there is no DNA to check the TCRdb D call of TRBD1. Germline CDR1 and CDR2: ENHRY and SYGVKD. The CDR3 is 14 residues long. CDR3: CAISGDRSGTEAFF.

The rearrangement uses TRBV29-1 and TRBJ2-3; checking the TCRdb D call of TRBD1 is not possible without DNA. In germline, CDR1 is SQVTM, CDR2 ANQGSEA. The CDR3 extends over 15 amino acids. This chain's CDR3 is CSFRGVGAAGGTQYF.

This rearrangement joins TRBV5-5 to TRBJ1-4. Germline CDR1 reads SGHKS; CDR2 reads YYEKEE (reference sequence). The CDR3 has 13 amino acids. The CDR3 loop reads CASSLADREKLFF.

The genes are TRBV7-9 and TRBJ2-7; without DNA, the TCRdb call of TRBD1 cannot be checked. This CDR3 region has 17 residues. CDR1 SEHNR and CDR2 FQNEAQ come from the germline V gene (reference sequence). The CDR3: CASSLVRAAGAGDEQYF.

The chain links TRBV6-1 to TRBJ1-4. The germline V gene has CDR1 MNHNS and CDR2 SASEGT. This CDR3 contains 15 residues. The CDR3 spells CASRVYGTTNEKLFF.

This chain links TRBV4-1 with TRBJ2-7; absent DNA, TCRdb's TRBD2 call cannot be checked. Germline V lookup: CDR1 MGHRA, CDR2 YSYEKL. There are 14 residues in the CDR3. CDR3 loop: CASSQPTSGYEQYF.

V is TRBV5-1 and J is TRBJ1-4. Germline V CDR1 and CDR2: SGHRS, YFSETQ. This CDR3 contains 16 residues. The CDR3: CASTIGDSRANEKLFF.

V is TRBV19 and J is TRBJ1-2; the TCRdb call, TRBD1, lacks DNA for checking. The CDR3 length is 12 residues. Germline lookup yields CDR1 LNHDA and CDR2 SQIVND (reference sequence). CDR3: CASQGQGAGYTF.